The 21 T cell receptor beta chains below were found in one sample sequenced in a study of early T cells in non-severe SARS-CoV-2 infection. A single record per CDR3 protein comes from TCRdb applying MiXCR to the 5' RACE reads. This sample has fewer than 50,000 distinct CDR3 sequences, with roughly 4% found just once. Sequenced input: whole blood. The origin of the receptors is an adult who was a healthcare worker with PCR-confirmed SARS-CoV-2 infection or an uninfected control (not recorded which).

In this sample, this clonotype turned up many times. The J gene is TRBJ1-4, the V gene TRBV4-1; D uncertain. This CDR3 comprises 15 residues. The V and J ends lost 0 bases and 1 base respectively, with 6 bases between them. Germline lookup yields CDR1 MGHRA and CDR2 YSYEKL. CDR3 protein: CASSQDAVTNEKLFF. The CDR3 DNA reads as TGCGCCAGCAGCCAAGACGCCGTAACTAATGAAAAACTGTTTTTT.

With regard to this clonotype: A junction boundary mismatches the germline segment, possibly from a read error. The chain couples TRBV11-2 to TRBJ2-1; 11 bases agree with TRBD2. The CDR3 consists of 19 residues. CDR1 is SGHAT, CDR2 FQNNGV, per germline. The CDR3 is CASSLEVAVVAGGPGEQFF. In DNA form, the CDR3 reads TGTGCCAGCAGCCTAGAGGTGGCCGTCGTAGCGGGAGGGCCAGGTGAGCAGTTCTTC.

A few counts support this clonotype. The chain has TRBV2 and TRBJ2-5; 8 bases match TRBD2. The germline V gene encodes CDR1 SNHLY and CDR2 FYNNEI. V was pared by 5 bases and J by 5 bases, with 10 bases of the junction left unmatched. The CDR3 totals 15 residues. This chain's CDR3 is CASSRQAGGTETQYF. Written as DNA, the CDR3 is TGTGCCAGCAGTCGCCAGGCGGGGGGCACGGAGACCCAGTACTTC.

This clonotype came up many times. The V gene is TRBV7-8, the J gene TRBJ2-6; D is unclear. Per the germline V gene, CDR1 is SGHVS and CDR2 is FQNEAQ. V lost 8 bases and J 4 bases, leaving 12 bases between the germline ends. The CDR3 is 14 amino acids. CDR3 protein: CASPSRTGANVLTF. As DNA, the CDR3 is TGTGCCAGCCCAAGTAGAACCGGGGCCAACGTCCTGACTTTC.

Concerning this clonotype: A much larger clone sits a single nucleotide away, making a read error possible. This chain links TRBV28 with TRBJ1-5, with D possibly matching TRBD1 (5 bases). Germline CDR1 reads MDHEN; CDR2 reads SYDVKM. This CDR3 spans 14 amino acids. The CDR3 is CASRPQGGNQPHHF. In nucleotides, the CDR3 is TGTGCCAGCAGGCCTCAGGGAGGCAATCAGCCCCACCATTTT. Full variable domain (outside the CDR3, taken from reference TRBV28 and TRBJ1-5): DVKVTQSSRYLVKRTGEKVFLECVQDMDHENMFWYRQDPGLGLRLIYFSYDVKMKEKGDIPEGYSVSREKKERFSLILESASTNQTSMYLCASRPQGGNQPHHFGDGTRLSIL.

This chain links TRBV2 with TRBJ2-1, with 7 bases lining up with TRBD1. There are 13 residues in the CDR3. Per the germline V gene, CDR1 is SNHLY and CDR2 is FYNNEI. J lost 5 bases, V lost 6 bases, and 4 bases had no gene match. The DNA of the CDR3 is TGTGCCAGCAGAGACGGGACAGACAATGAGCAGTTCTTC. Translation: CASRDGTDNEQFF.

This clonotype was seen many times. This chain connects TRBV6-5 to TRBJ2-1; 9 nucleotides align to TRBD1. J gave up 6 bases and V 2 bases, and 2 bases lay outside the gene matches. The CDR3 has 14 residues. Germline CDR1 reads MNHEY; CDR2 reads SVGAGI. The DNA of the CDR3 is TGTGCCAGCAGTTACGAGACAGGGGGCAATGAGCAGTTCTTC. This sequence encodes CASSYETGGNEQFF.

The rearrangement links TRBV28 to TRBJ1-6; tentatively, D is TRBD1 (6 bases). Germline CDR1 reads MDHEN; CDR2 reads SYDVKM. Trimming removed 5 bases from V and 8 bases from J, with 16 bases in between. CDR3 size: 15 residues. The CDR3 loop is CASSLDPGVDSPLHF. The CDR3 DNA reads TGTGCCAGCAGTCTGGACCCAGGGGTCGATTCACCCCTCCACTTT.

This clonotype was found a few times. The V and J genes are TRBV6-5 and TRBJ2-1, with D possibly called TRBD1 or TRBD2 (5 bases each). Trimming cost V 0 bases and J 7 bases, with 16 bases left between them. The CDR3 runs to 16 residues. The germline V gene has CDR1 MNHEY and CDR2 SVGAGI. The CDR3 region has the DNA TGTGCCAGCAGTTACTCGAAGGAGTCCGAGGGGAATGAGCAGTTCTTC. Translating gives CASSYSKESEGNEQFF.

V is TRBV27 and J is TRBJ2-1, with D unresolved. V lost 5 bases, J lost 0 bases, and 17 bases lay in between. Germline loops: CDR1 MNHEY, CDR2 SMNVEV (reference sequence). The CDR3 runs 17 residues. This CDR3 reads CASSGGARKSSYNEQFF. For the CDR3, the DNA is TGTGCCAGCAGTGGTGGTGCCCGTAAAAGCTCCTACAATGAGCAGTTCTTC.

This clonotype occurred many times. CDR3 sequence (DNA): TGTGCCAGCAGTGAACAGGGGAAGGCAGATACGCAGTATTTT. Its translation: CASSEQGKADTQYF. The gene calls are TRBV6-1 and TRBJ2-3; TRBD1 is a possible D gene (6 bases). Trimming removed 2 bases at V and 4 bases at J, with 10 bases between. The CDR3 extends over 14 amino acids. The germline V gene has CDR1 MNHNS and CDR2 SASEGT.

This clonotype came up many times. The chain combines TRBV30 with TRBJ2-7; 8 positions agree with TRBD1. Germline CDR1 is GTSNPN and CDR2 is SVGIG (reference sequence). CDR3 length: 13 residues. After removal of 6 bases from V and 2 bases from J, the junction contained 6 bases not matched to a gene. CDR3 region: CACGVRGPYEQYF. The CDR3 DNA reads as TGTGCCTGTGGAGTCAGGGGGCCCTACGAGCAGTACTTC.

This clonotype has at least ten counts. This chain joins TRBV5-1 and TRBJ2-7, with 7 nucleotides matching TRBD1. V dropped 0 bases and J dropped 3; count of bases not matched to a gene: 6. The CDR3 runs to 15 residues. CDR1 is SGHRS, CDR2 YFSETQ, per germline. The chain's CDR3 is CASSLDGQALYEQYF. CDR3 coding DNA: TGCGCCAGCAGCTTGGATGGACAGGCGCTCTACGAGCAGTACTTC.

This clonotype was counted at least ten times. This chain links TRBV19 with TRBJ2-2; TRBD1 matches 10 bases. Germline V CDR1 and CDR2: LNHDA, SQIVND (reference sequence). With V trimmed by 5 bases and J by 6 bases, 0 bases remained unmatched. The CDR3 covers 13 residues. CDR3 protein: CASSDRGPGELFF. The CDR3, as DNA: TGTGCCAGTAGTGACAGGGGGCCCGGGGAGCTGTTTTTT.

This clonotype has only a few counts. This chain links TRBV11-2 with TRBJ1-6, with unresolved D. The germline gives CDR1 SGHAT, CDR2 FQNNGV. This CDR3 has 16 amino acids. V lost 5 bases to trimming and J lost 0 bases, with 11 bases between them. CDR3 in DNA: TGTGCCAGCAGCCCCGGGGTCGGCTCCTATAATTCACCCCTCCACTTT. Protein sequence: CASSPGVGSYNSPLHF.

In its sample, this clonotype was seen many times. The chain couples TRBV27 to TRBJ2-7; TRBD1 matches 11 bases. Germline trimming cut 4 bases from V and 5 bases from J; bases unmatched to any gene: 10. Germline lookup yields CDR1 MNHEY and CDR2 SMNVEV (reference sequence). The CDR3 is made up of 16 amino acids. The CDR3 DNA is TGTGCCAGCAGTTCCCACCCGGACAGGGGGCGTCACGAGCAGTACTTC. It specifies CASSSHPDRGRHEQYF.

This clonotype was counted many times. This chain uses TRBV28 with TRBJ1-2; D unresolved. CDR1 MDHEN and CDR2 SYDVKM come from the germline V gene. CDR3 length: 15 amino acids. With 6 bases removed from V and 3 bases from J, the gap between germline ends came to 17 bases. CDR3 in amino acids: CASRVGQEKHYGYTF. The DNA for the CDR3 is TGTGCCAGCAGGGTTGGCCAGGAGAAGCACTATGGCTACACCTTC.

This clonotype occurred many times. V usage is TRBV29-1 and J usage is TRBJ2-5, with D hard to call. The CDR3 consists of 13 residues. The germline gives CDR1 SQVTM, CDR2 ANQGSEA. V lost 1 base, J lost 2 bases, and 8 bases lay in between. CDR3 nucleotide sequence: TGCAGCGTTGAAGGGGCCAGACAAGAGACCCAGTACTTC. This sequence encodes CSVEGARQETQYF.

This clonotype was detected ten times or more. The chain links TRBV7-8 to TRBJ2-7; the match to TRBD2 covers 8 bases. This CDR3 is 11 amino acids long. V lost 6 bases, J lost 11 bases, and 6 bases stayed unmatched. In germline, CDR1 is SGHVS, CDR2 FQNEAQ. The CDR3 reads CASRTSGPEYF. The CDR3, as DNA: TGTGCCAGCAGAACTAGCGGCCCCGAGTACTTC.

This clonotype has a count of ten or more. This chain links TRBV6-5 with TRBJ2-2; D ambiguous. CDR1 is MNHEY and CDR2 is SVGAGI in the germline V gene. Trimming left V 5 bases short and J 8 bases short, with 12 bases between. The CDR3 spans 13 residues. CDR3 coding DNA: TGTGCCAGCAGTCCGCGACCGTATGGGGAGCTGTTTTTT. As protein: CASSPRPYGELFF.

The table lists this clonotype with many counts. This chain connects TRBV21-1 to TRBJ2-1; TRBD2 is taken as the D call from the table, unchecked against the DNA. TRBV21-1 is shown as a pseudogene. The CDR3 covers 13 residues. DNA of the CDR3: TGTGCCAGCAGCAAAGCCCTAGCCAATGAGCAGTTCTTC. Amino acids: CASSKALANEQFF.